Sequencing of this T cell receptor (beta chain) was carried out in a study of blood T cell repertoires in COVID-19. Overall study context: Acute and convalescent COVID-19 specimens originated in the United States, Italy and Spain. PBMCs, B-cell-depleted T cells, or T cells were the source of the cDNA or gDNA that made up the material.

In the study's own analysis: Reference gene primers were amplified, and this amplification served to estimate nucleated cell counts. Measured with immunoSEQ multiplex PCR; TCRdb has only the in-frame clones, and not every one. The V and J calls and clone size were taken over from that table, and D and trimming were inferred from the DNA. The sample includes hundreds of thousands of clones, about 88% seen only once; the top ten take 2.1%. The CDR3 extends over 14 amino acids. The V gene's germline CDR1 is ENHRY and CDR2 SYGVKD. The V gene end was trimmed by 3 bases and the J gene end by 6 bases; junction bases not matched to a gene: 5.

This clonotype originated in a middle-aged woman who had recovered from COVID-19. This chain connects TRBV10-3 to TRBJ2-5, with 9 nucleotides matching TRBD1. Sequencing input: peripheral blood. The CDR3 is CAISEMGQGKTQYF. The CDR3 DNA sequence: TGTGCCATCAGTGAAATGGGACAGGGTAAGACCCAGTACTTC.